One sample yielded the 24 T cell receptor beta chains listed below, sequenced in a study of blood T cell repertoires in COVID-19. The method was immunoSEQ multiplex PCR; TCRdb's version includes in-frame clones alone and lacks a portion of them. The sample contains 220,000 or so clones, 82% of which appear only once. Sequenced input: peripheral blood. The source of these receptors is a woman of 80 years or more with COVID-19, enrolled during active disease.

The chain links TRBV6-4 to TRBJ2-5, with 7 bases fitting TRBD2. V lost 10 bases and J lost 4; bases outside the gene matches: 9. In germline, CDR1 is MRHNA, CDR2 SNTAGT. CDR3 length: 13 amino acids. CDR3: CATSKGLLETQYF. DNA of the CDR3: TGTGCCACCTCGAAGGGACTACTAGAGACCCAGTACTTC.

The chain links TRBV5-1 to TRBJ2-3; D is perhaps TRBD1 (5 bases). This CDR3 spans 17 amino acids. Germline assignment: CDR1 SGHRS and CDR2 YFSETQ. Trimming took 4 bases from V and 2 from J, leaving 20 bases between them. The CDR3, as DNA: TGCGCCAGCAGCCCCCAACCAGGGCCTTCGAACACAGATACGCAGTATTTT. It is translated as CASSPQPGPSNTDTQYF.

The chain joins TRBV7-3 to TRBJ2-1; D may be TRBD2 (5 bases). With 3 bases removed from V and 4 bases from J, the gap between germline ends came to 13 bases. CDR1 SGHTA and CDR2 FQGTGA come from the germline V gene. There are 15 residues in the CDR3. Here the CDR3 DNA reads TGTGCCAGCAGCTTCGGTGCGGCGGGTTACAATGAGCAGTTCTTC. Translation: CASSFGAAGYNEQFF.

As for this clone: Other DNA sequences in this specimen translate into the identical CDR3. The chain combines TRBV7-2 with TRBJ1-1, with a tentative D call TRBD1 (6 bases). Between the trimmed V and J ends, which lost 1 base and 0 bases, there was a span of 9 bases. The CDR3 totals 15 residues. The germline gives CDR1 SGHTA, CDR2 FQGNSA. The CDR3 DNA sequence: TGTGCCAGCAGCTTAGGCGGACAGATGAACACTGAAGCTTTCTTT. Translating gives CASSLGGQMNTEAFF.

The V call is TRBV6-5, the J call TRBJ1-2, with 8 bases identical to TRBD1. The CDR3 runs 14 residues. Germline V gene sequence: CDR1 MNHEY, CDR2 SVGAGI. With V trimmed by 4 bases and J by 7 bases, 8 bases remained unmatched. CDR3 residues: CASSSPGQDSGYTF. CDR3 nucleotide sequence: TGTGCCAGCAGTTCCCCGGGACAGGACTCTGGCTACACCTTC.

V usage is TRBV5-1 and J usage is TRBJ2-7; 9 nucleotides align to TRBD2. The CDR3 sequence is 16 residues long. V was pared by 0 bases and J by 10 bases, with 14 bases of the junction left unmatched. Looked up from germline, CDR1 is SGHRS and CDR2 is YFSETQ. CDR3 coding DNA: TGCGCCAGCAGCTTGGTCGCTGGGGCGGGAGGGACTAAACAGTACTTC. It yields the protein CASSLVAGAGGTKQYF.

The count of this clone is one. The J gene is TRBJ1-2, the V gene TRBV7-2, with D uncertain. The germline CDR1 and CDR2 sequences are SGHTA and FQGNSA. This CDR3 spans 13 amino acids. The V and J ends lost 0 bases and 10 bases respectively, with 12 bases between them. CDR3 residues: CASSLALGSPYTF. The CDR3 bases are TGTGCCAGCAGCTTAGCGTTGGGCTCGCCCTACACCTTC.

The V and J genes are TRBV2 and TRBJ1-1; no clear D. CDR1 and CDR2 (germline): SNHLY, FYNNEI. CDR3 size: 13 residues. V lost 5 bases and J lost 0, with 7 bases in between. The CDR3 DNA reads TGTGCCAGCAGTCCCAGGCTGAACACTGAAGCTTTCTTT. The encoded protein is CASSPRLNTEAFF.

The genes are TRBV7-9 and TRBJ1-1; no reliable D call. Germline V gene data show CDR1 as SEHNR and CDR2 as FQNEAQ (reference sequence). Trimming left V 2 bases short and J 1 base short, with 5 bases between. The CDR3 has 13 residues. The CDR3 protein is CASSLSGNTEAFF. CDR3 nucleotide sequence: TGTGCCAGCAGCTTATCCGGGAACACTGAAGCTTTCTTT.

The V gene is TRBV28, the J gene TRBJ1-5; D gene uncertain. In germline, CDR1 is MDHEN, CDR2 SYDVKM. V lost 6 bases and J lost 4, with 10 bases in between. This CDR3 is built from 13 residues. For the CDR3, the DNA is TGTGCCAGCAGAACGGGGTGGAATCAGCCCCAGCATTTT. Translation gives CASRTGWNQPQHF. The full variable domain, in which reference TRBV28 and TRBJ1-5 provide the parts outside the CDR3, is DVKVTQSSRYLVKRTGEKVFLECVQDMDHENMFWYRQDPGLGLRLIYFSYDVKMKEKGDIPEGYSVSREKKERFSLILESASTNQTSMYLCASRTGWNQPQHFGDGTRLSIL.

The chain joins TRBV19 to TRBJ2-1; D perhaps matches TRBD2 (5 bases). Germline CDR1 reads LNHDA; CDR2 reads SQIVND (reference sequence). This CDR3 has 14 amino acids. Trimming took off 8 bases at V and 12 bases at J, with 23 bases between the two ends. The CDR3 nucleotides are TGTGCCAGTTCCCCCCAGGTCCCGGGGAACGCGCAGTTCTTC. It translates to CASSPQVPGNAQFF.

V and J are TRBV6-5 and TRBJ2-7; TRBD2 is a possible D gene (6 bases). The CDR3 length is 14 residues. The germline gives CDR1 MNHEY, CDR2 SVGAGI. V lost 2 bases and J 5 bases, leaving 13 bases between the germline ends. This chain's CDR3 is CASSYGRGSHEQYF. The CDR3 DNA reads as TGTGCCAGCAGTTACGGGCGGGGCTCACACGAGCAGTACTTC.

On this clone itself: Sequence at one end of the junction differs from germline and may be a read error. This chain links TRBV6-2 or TRBV6-3 with TRBJ2-3, with 7 bases identical to TRBD2. Germline values: CDR1 MNHEY, CDR2 SVGEGT. The CDR3 consists of 13 residues. Written as DNA, the CDR3 is TGTGCCAGCAGTTACTCCGAGCGGGACCCTGGGCTGTTT. Its protein is CASSYSERDPGLF.

The chain is built from TRBV5-4 and TRBJ1-6; TRBD1 aligns across 8 bases. This CDR3 has 16 residues. J lost 6 bases, V lost 4 bases, and 9 bases had no gene match. Germline V gives CDR1 SGHNT, CDR2 YYREEE (reference sequence). The CDR3: CASSIGRGQVNSPLHF. CDR3 DNA sequence: TGTGCCAGCAGCATCGGCAGGGGGCAGGTTAATTCACCCCTCCACTTT. Based on the CDR3 plus reference TRBV5-4 and TRBJ1-6, the full variable domain is ETGVTQSPTHLIKTRGQQVTLRCSSQSGHNTVSWYQQALGQGPQFIFQYYREEENGRGNFPPRFSGLQFPNYSSELNVNALELDDSALYLCASSIGRGQVNSPLHFGNGTRLTVT.

The genes are TRBV6-2 or TRBV6-3 and TRBJ2-7, with 8 bases matching TRBD1. Trimming cost V 5 bases and J 3 bases; bases outside gene matches: 6. Germline V gene sequence: CDR1 MNHEY, CDR2 SVGEGT. This CDR3 is built from 14 residues. DNA of the CDR3: TGTGCCAGCAGTAGCGGCAGGGGGCACTACGAGCAGTACTTC. Amino acids: CASSSGRGHYEQYF.

V usage is TRBV16 and J usage is TRBJ1-5, with D possibly being TRBD1 (5 bases). Germline lookup yields CDR1 KGHSY and CDR2 FQNENV. This CDR3 is 17 amino acids long. The V end lost 4 bases, the J end lost 0 bases, and 16 bases lay between the germline ends. CDR3 sequence: CASSRQRGRNSNQPQHF. The CDR3 coding sequence is TGTGCCAGCAGCCGCCAAAGGGGCCGTAATAGCAATCAGCCCCAGCATTTT.

The rearrangement uses TRBV4-2 and TRBJ2-3; 10 positions agree with TRBD2. Looked up from germline, CDR1 is LGHNA and CDR2 is YNFKEQ. The V gene end was trimmed by 7 bases and the J gene end by 5 bases; junction bases not matched to a gene: 9. CDR3 length: 15 residues. The chain's CDR3 is CASTQRGGPGDTQYF. The CDR3 nucleotides read TGTGCCAGCACCCAGCGGGGGGGTCCCGGAGATACGCAGTATTTT.

The J gene is TRBJ2-7, the V gene TRBV27, with D tentatively TRBD1 (5 bases). Germline assignment: CDR1 MNHEY and CDR2 SMNVEV (reference sequence). Trimming left V 4 bases short and J 3 bases short, with 7 bases between. This CDR3 contains 12 residues. CDR3 residues: CASSSRGYEQYF. The CDR3 region has the DNA TGTGCCAGCAGTTCAAGGGGCTACGAGCAGTACTTC.

This sequence joins TRBV12-3 or TRBV12-4 and TRBJ2-2; possible D gene TRBD1, 6 bases. The length of the CDR3 is 13 residues. V lost 5 bases and J lost 5, with 9 bases in between. The CDR3: CASSNRETGELFF. The CDR3 bases are TGTGCCAGCAGTAACAGGGAAACCGGGGAGCTGTTTTTT.

V is TRBV7-8 and J is TRBJ1-5, with D hard to call. Germline V gene sequence: CDR1 SGHVS, CDR2 FQNEAQ. Between the trimmed V and J ends, which lost 2 bases and 8 bases, there was a span of 10 bases. This CDR3 has 13 residues. The CDR3 loop reads CASSLSFQEPQHF. The DNA for the CDR3 is TGTGCCAGCAGCTTATCGTTTCAGGAGCCCCAGCATTTT.

Of note for this clone: Germline is not matched at one junction end, which may reflect a read error. The rearrangement uses TRBV7-3 and TRBJ2-7; 8 nucleotides align to TRBD1. The CDR3 contains 13 residues. The germline gives CDR1 SGHTA, CDR2 FQGTGA. The CDR3 is CASSLATGQAPSF. In DNA, the CDR3 is TGTGCCAGCAGCTTAGCGACGGGACAGGCCCCCTCCTTC.

The V gene is TRBV5-1, the J gene TRBJ1-5, with a tentative D call TRBD1 (6 bases). The V end lost 4 bases, the J end lost 5 bases, and 13 bases lay between the germline ends. The CDR3 has 14 amino acids. Germline assignment: CDR1 SGHRS and CDR2 YFSETQ. CDR3 sequence (DNA): TGCGCCAGCAGCCCAGGGGACCCATATCAGCCCCAGCATTTT. This encodes CASSPGDPYQPQHF.

The CDR3 is CASTPKDTIYF. The CDR3 DNA sequence: TGTGCCAGCACCCCTAAAGACACCATATATTTT. V and J are TRBV7-9 and TRBJ1-3; D remains unclear. The length of the CDR3 is 11 residues. CDR1 is SEHNR and CDR2 is FQNEAQ in the germline V gene (reference sequence). V was pared by 7 bases and J by 8 bases, with 9 bases between. The whole variable domain, filled in from reference TRBV7-9 and TRBJ1-3, reads DTGVSQNPRHKITKRGQNVTFRCDPISEHNRLYWYRQTLGQGPEFLTYFQNEAQLEKSRLLSDRFSAERPKGSFSTLEIQRTEQGDSAMYLCASTPKDTIYFGEGSWLTVV.

The gene calls are TRBV28 and TRBJ1-1, with TRBD1 matching 11 bases. This CDR3 spans 15 amino acids. The V and J ends lost 6 bases and 7 bases, in that order; junction bases with no gene match: 10. Germline lookup yields CDR1 MDHEN and CDR2 SYDVKM. CDR3 in amino acids: CASSLGGTGGNEAFF. CDR3 bases: TGTGCCAGCAGCCTGGGGGGGACAGGGGGTAATGAAGCTTTCTTT.